This TCR beta chain was observed in a study of T cells after yellow fever vaccination. Study outcomes and limitations: The bulk population could contribute abundant contaminating clonotypes to FACS-sorted repertoires. Of the clonotypes, a small share occurred in both CD4 and CD8 compartments. Most clones from primary vaccination were detected again post-booster (roughly 95% CD4, 88% CD8).

The CDR3 length is 15 residues. Losses at the gene ends were 3 bases for V and 6 bases for J; bases not matched to a gene: 8. Looked up from germline, CDR1 is SGHDT and CDR2 is YYEEEE. A universal primer site and UMIs were added as TCR cDNA was made by 5'RACE template switching. TCRdb reprocessed the 5' RACE reads via MiXCR and lists one record per CDR3 protein. The table lists approximately 85,000 distinct CDR3 sequences, about 14% of them singletons. The material sequenced was CD8+ T cells not binding an NS4B(214-222) dextramer, sorted from PBMCs, taken 20 to 25 days after the first yellow fever vaccination. This chain connects TRBV5-6 to TRBJ2-1; 8 nucleotides agree with TRBD1. This receptor was obtained from a man between 18 and 35 years old who received the YFV17D yellow fever vaccine. This CDR3 is CASSSTGVMFNEQFF. The CDR3 DNA sequence: TGTGCCAGCAGCTCGACAGGGGTCATGTTCAATGAGCAGTTCTTC.